The sample holds many counts of the clone carrying this TCR beta chain. TCR beta CDR3 regions were amplified from RNA. First-round RT-PCR with HTBI primers amplified the TCR CDR3 region. TCRdb fed the multiplex PCR reads into MiXCR, producing one record per CDR3 protein. The sample carries a few hundred thousand distinct CDR3 sequences, approximately 17% recorded once. This specimen belongs to a study of T cells in Graves' hyperthyroidism and ophthalmopathy. The CDR3 runs 15 residues. Trimming took 8 bases from V and 2 from J; bases not matched to a gene: 10. Germline loops: CDR1 ENHRY, CDR2 SYGVKD. The clonotype comes from a man between 18 and 29 years old with Graves' ophthalmopathy. The V call is TRBV10-3, the J call TRBJ1-2; 8 bases match TRBD1. Input material: blood. The chain's CDR3 is CAIGGLDRDNYGYTF. In DNA form, the CDR3 reads TGTGCCATCGGGGGATTGGACAGGGACAACTATGGCTACACCTTC.